The source of this TCR beta chain is a study of T cells in Graves' hyperthyroidism and ophthalmopathy. This clonotype was observed at least ten times. Authors of the study amplified TCR beta CDR3 regions from RNA transcripts. The HTBI set primed first-round TCR CDR3 RT-PCR. TCRdb reprocessed the multiplex PCR reads with MiXCR, giving one entry per CDR3 protein. The sample includes roughly 100,000 distinct CDR3 sequences, 47% of them seen just once. This CDR3 spans 16 amino acids. V gave up 5 bases and J gave up 4 bases; unmatched junction bases: 15. Germline V gene data show CDR1 as DFQATT and CDR2 as SNEGSKA (reference sequence). Reasons for excluding patients were uncontrolled infection, other autoimmune disease, pregnancy or lactation.

Material for sequencing was blood. The chain joins TRBV20-1 to TRBJ2-3; 7 nucleotides match TRBD1. The sequence came from a man aged 35 to 55 with Graves' hyperthyroidism. CDR3 amino acids: CSARVYLGQRADTQYF. Written as DNA, the CDR3 is TGCAGTGCTCGCGTTTACCTGGGACAGAGGGCAGATACGCAGTATTTT.